This TCR beta chain was found in a study of T cells in narcolepsy. TCRdb keeps only in-frame clones here, not all; method: immunoSEQ multiplex PCR. The top ten hold about a fifth of the sample, which has some 8,000 clones, about 63% seen once. The ends were cut back, 1 base at V and 4 bases at J, with 7 bases in the middle. The CDR3 is 13 amino acids. Germline V CDR1 and CDR2: WNHNN, SYGVQD (reference sequence). Only a few counts were recorded for this clone. Sequenced sample: CD45RA- memory CD8+ T cells from PBMCs. This sequence was found in a human donor with narcolepsy. V gene TRBV10-1 combines with J gene TRBJ1-1; D remains unclear. For the CDR3, the DNA is TGCGCCAGCAGTGAGTTTCTGACCACTGAAGCTTTCTTT. Translated, it gives CASSEFLTTEAFF.